The 10 T cell receptor beta chains presented below share a single source sample, sequenced in a study of cytomegalovirus exposure and HLA in healthy donors. Primers: 60 Vbeta forward and 13 Jbeta reverse. The repertoire was sequenced with immunoSEQ multiplex PCR; TCRdb's copy has only in-frame clones and lacks some. The sample includes about 120,000 clones, around 78% of them seen just once. The sequencing sample was made of PBMCs. The receptors derive from a woman aged 25-40 years in good health and CMV-seropositive.

The V gene is TRBV7-2, the J gene TRBJ2-1, with 7 bases identical to TRBD1. There are 16 residues in the CDR3. V lost 1 base, J lost 1 base, and 4 bases stayed unmatched. CDR1 is SGHTA, CDR2 FQGNSA, per germline. CDR3 sequence: CASSLGQGRSYNEQFF. CDR3 sequence (DNA): TGTGCCAGCAGCTTAGGACAGGGAAGATCCTACAATGAGCAGTTCTTC.

The CDR3 loop is CASSIATGGDQPQHF. In DNA form, the CDR3 reads TGTGCCAGTAGTATCGCGACAGGGGGAGATCAGCCCCAGCATTTT. This chain uses TRBV19 with TRBJ1-5; 9 nucleotides line up with TRBD1. V was clipped by 3 bases and J by 5 bases; unmatched bases: 5. CDR1 is LNHDA, CDR2 SQIVND, per germline (reference sequence). CDR3 size: 15 residues.

The chain links TRBV5-4 to TRBJ2-7, with TRBD1 identical over 12 bases. This CDR3 is built from 14 residues. Germline CDR1 reads SGHNT; CDR2 reads YYREEE (reference sequence). With V trimmed by 3 bases and J by 7 bases, 5 bases remained unmatched. As DNA, the CDR3 is TGTGCCAGCAGCTCGGGACAGGGGGCGAAGGAGCAGTACTTC. Translating it yields CASSSGQGAKEQYF.

This chain connects TRBV5-4 to TRBJ2-7, with a possible D match to TRBD1 (7 bases). Germline V lookup: CDR1 SGHNT, CDR2 YYREEE (reference sequence). The V end lost 4 bases, the J end lost 2 bases, and 13 bases lay between the germline ends. The CDR3 covers 14 residues. The CDR3 sequence: CASSPRGDAYEQYF. In DNA form, the CDR3 reads TGTGCCAGCAGCCCCAGGGGGGATGCCTACGAGCAGTACTTC.

The genes are TRBV6-5 and TRBJ2-1; 11 nucleotides match TRBD2. CDR1 and CDR2 (germline): MNHEY, SVGAGI. V shed 0 bases and J 8 bases; nucleotides not matched to a gene: 6. This CDR3 has 16 amino acids. Here the CDR3 reads CASSYSSGGAYDEQFF. CDR3 sequence (DNA): TGTGCCAGCAGTTACTCTAGCGGGGGGGCCTATGATGAGCAGTTCTTC.

J is TRBJ1-2 and V is TRBV4-1, with D maybe TRBD1 (6 bases). The germline V gene encodes CDR1 MGHRA and CDR2 YSYEKL. CDR3 length equals 15 residues. With 2 bases removed from V and 4 bases from J, the gap between germline ends came to 14 bases. CDR3 sequence (DNA): TGCGCCAGCAGCCAAACTTTACAGGGAAGCTATGGCTACACCTTC. Amino acids: CASSQTLQGSYGYTF.

J is TRBJ1-4 and V is TRBV15; D possibly corresponds to TRBD1 (5 bases). Trimming pared 1 base from V and 0 bases from J, leaving 9 bases between. The CDR3 has 16 residues. The V gene's germline CDR1 is LNHNV and CDR2 YYDKDF (reference sequence). The CDR3 spells CATSRGDSATNEKLFF. CDR3 DNA sequence: TGTGCCACCAGCAGAGGAGACAGTGCAACTAATGAAAAACTGTTTTTT.

The chain combines TRBV7-2 with TRBJ2-2, with D perhaps TRBD2 (5 bases). This CDR3 is 15 amino acids long. In germline, CDR1 is SGHTA, CDR2 FQGNSA. V was clipped by 2 bases and J by 1 base, with 8 bases between them. CDR3 sequence reads: CASSLYEGNTGELFF. For the CDR3, the DNA is TGTGCCAGCAGCTTATACGAGGGGAACACCGGGGAGCTGTTTTTT.

J is TRBJ2-3 and V is TRBV9; 7 bases are shared with TRBD1. Germline V gene lookup returns CDR1 SGDLS and CDR2 YYNGEE. The CDR3 has 18 amino acids. J was trimmed by 3 bases and V by 0 bases; bases with no gene match: 13. The CDR3 loop is CASSVGPSKLQGTDTQYF. The CDR3 DNA reads as TGTGCCAGCAGCGTAGGTCCTTCAAAATTACAGGGGACAGATACGCAGTATTTT.

This chain uses TRBV21-1 with TRBJ1-3; the table's D call TRBD1 went unverified against the DNA. TRBV21-1 represents a pseudogene. This CDR3 is built from 16 residues. The CDR3 bases are TGTGCCAGCAGCAAATGGGGGCCGCGCTCTGGAAACACCATATATTTT. Encoded protein: CASSKWGPRSGNTIYF.